This TCR beta chain is from a study of T-cell reconstitution after alpha-beta-depleted transplantation in children. Study-level points and caveats: Expanded clones from the graft, numbering several hundred, reportedly supplied alpha-beta T cells about two months after transplant.

It was with unique molecular identifiers that the TCRbeta library was prepared. A single record per CDR3 protein comes from TCRdb applying MiXCR to the PCR reads. The table lists 600,000 or so distinct CDR3 sequences, more than 20% of them singletons. V was shortened by 1 base and J by 2 bases, with 8 bases between the two germline ends. Germline loops: CDR1 MDHEN, CDR2 SYDVKM. The CDR3 length is 14 residues. This clonotype was counted a few times. The target antigen is unknown. The material sequenced was PBMCs, mostly from graft donor cells, taken 360 days after TCRalphabeta/CD19-depleted stem cell transplant. This sequence originates from a boy younger than two who had a stem cell transplant for acute myeloid leukemia, so the T cells may come from the graft donor. This chain uses TRBV28 with TRBJ1-1; no clear D. The CDR3 DNA reads TGTGCCAGCAGTTTATCTTACAGTAACACTGAAGCTTTCTTT. This codes for CASSLSYSNTEAFF.